This TCR beta chain came from a study of blood T cells in healthy people across ages. About the research overall: When template switching was applied, about one barcoded beta molecule was captured per two T cells. Overall study findings and caveats: The recorded TCR beta diversity per million T cells decreased in a roughly linear manner with age.

This clonotype was counted between two and nine times. No antigen is known for it. The germline gives CDR1 SEHNR, CDR2 FQNEAQ (reference sequence). There are 14 residues in the CDR3. Trimming took off 4 bases at V and 6 bases at J, with 12 bases between the two ends. The authors ran a second PCR of roughly 6 to 12 cycles using a sample-barcoded 5' primer and a J-beta primer mix. Via MiXCR, TCRdb re-called the 5' RACE reads, giving one row per CDR3 protein. This table has 450,000 to 600,000 distinct CDR3 sequences, around 27% appearing once. These data were likewise used in another study, on T cells of mothers and their children. As that report states: A few mothers and their six children, all healthy Caucasians, donated. Reads obtained per mother exceeded 8 million TCR beta CDR3 reads, with roughly 3 million obtained per child.

This receptor was identified in a boy aged 2-9 years in good health. Sequencing input: blood. The chain recombines TRBV7-9 with TRBJ1-4, with unresolved D. CDR3: CASSSYTADEKLFF. The CDR3, as DNA: TGTGCCAGCAGCTCCTACACTGCGGATGAAAAACTGTTTTTT.